The TCR beta chain described here comes from a study of cytomegalovirus exposure and HLA in healthy donors. Study as a whole: Earlier, approximately 180 million T cells were analyzed, and some 120 million unique TCR beta sequences were found among them.

Both 60 Vbeta primers and 13 Jbeta primers went into the PCR. Sequencing was performed with immunoSEQ multiplex PCR; in TCRdb, only in-frame clones are kept and a portion is missing. The table includes over 70,000 clones, roughly 67% detected once. Each donor was nominally healthy when sampled (though unrecorded immune exposures were likely). This CDR3 has 13 residues. Germline CDR1 LNHNV, CDR2 YYDKDF (reference sequence). With 4 bases removed from V and 5 bases from J, the gap between germline ends came to 11 bases. V is TRBV15 and J is TRBJ1-2; maybe TRBD1 (5 bases). The source material was PBMCs. This TCR came from a woman in her forties or fifties in good health and CMV-seropositive. The CDR3, as DNA: TGTGCCACCAGCAATCAGGGAACGTATGGCTACACCTTC. This gives the protein CATSNQGTYGYTF.